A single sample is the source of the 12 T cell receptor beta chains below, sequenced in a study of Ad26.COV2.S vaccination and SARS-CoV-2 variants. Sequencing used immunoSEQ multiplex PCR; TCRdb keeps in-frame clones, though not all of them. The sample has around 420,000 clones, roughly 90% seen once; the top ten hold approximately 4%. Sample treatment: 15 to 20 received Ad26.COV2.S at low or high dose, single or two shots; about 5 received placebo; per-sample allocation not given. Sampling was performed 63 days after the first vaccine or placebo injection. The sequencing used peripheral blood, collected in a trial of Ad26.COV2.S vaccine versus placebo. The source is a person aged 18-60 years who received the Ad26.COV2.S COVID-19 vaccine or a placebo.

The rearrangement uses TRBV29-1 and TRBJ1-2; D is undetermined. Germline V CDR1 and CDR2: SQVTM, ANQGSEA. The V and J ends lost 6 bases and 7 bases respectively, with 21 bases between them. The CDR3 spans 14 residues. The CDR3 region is CSVRSPPAERGYTF. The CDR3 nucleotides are TGCAGCGTCCGAAGTCCCCCAGCAGAGCGTGGCTACACCTTC.

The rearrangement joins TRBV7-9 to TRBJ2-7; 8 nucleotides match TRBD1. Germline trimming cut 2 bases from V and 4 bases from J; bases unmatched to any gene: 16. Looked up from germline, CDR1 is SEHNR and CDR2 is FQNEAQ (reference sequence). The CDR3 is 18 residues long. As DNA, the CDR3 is TGTGCCAGCAGCTTACTCCCCGGACCTCGGACAGGGAGATACGAGCAGTACTTC. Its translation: CASSLLPGPRTGRYEQYF.

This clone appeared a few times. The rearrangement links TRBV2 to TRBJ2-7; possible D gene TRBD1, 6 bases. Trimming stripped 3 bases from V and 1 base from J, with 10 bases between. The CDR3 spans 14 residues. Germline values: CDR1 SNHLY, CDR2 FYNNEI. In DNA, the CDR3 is TGTGCCAGCAGTGAGAAGACAGGATCCTACGAGCAGTACTTC. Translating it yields CASSEKTGSYEQYF.

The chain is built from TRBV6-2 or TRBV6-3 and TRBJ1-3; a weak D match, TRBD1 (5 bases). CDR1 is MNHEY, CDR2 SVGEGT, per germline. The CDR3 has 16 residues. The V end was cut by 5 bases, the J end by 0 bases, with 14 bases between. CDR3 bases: TGTGCCAGCAGTGCCGGGACGCTTGGCTCTGGAAACACCATATATTTT. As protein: CASSAGTLGSGNTIYF.

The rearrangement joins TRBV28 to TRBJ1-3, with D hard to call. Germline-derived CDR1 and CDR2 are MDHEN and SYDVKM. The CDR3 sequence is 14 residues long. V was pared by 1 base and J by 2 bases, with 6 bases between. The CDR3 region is CASSLYQTGNTIYF. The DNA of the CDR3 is TGTGCCAGCAGTTTATACCAGACTGGAAACACCATATATTTT.

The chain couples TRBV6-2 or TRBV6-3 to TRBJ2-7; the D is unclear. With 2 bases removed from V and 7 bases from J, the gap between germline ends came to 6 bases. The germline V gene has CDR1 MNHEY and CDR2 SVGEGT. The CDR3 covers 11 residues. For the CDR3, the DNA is TGTGCCAGCAGTTACCGAGAGGAGCAGTACTTC. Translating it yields CASSYREEQYF.

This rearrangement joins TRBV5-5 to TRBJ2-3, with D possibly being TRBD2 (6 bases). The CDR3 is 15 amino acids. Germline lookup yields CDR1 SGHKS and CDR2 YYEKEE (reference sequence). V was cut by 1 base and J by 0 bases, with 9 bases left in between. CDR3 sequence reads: CASSLTLASTDTQYF. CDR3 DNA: TGTGCCAGCAGCTTGACCCTAGCGAGCACAGATACGCAGTATTTT.

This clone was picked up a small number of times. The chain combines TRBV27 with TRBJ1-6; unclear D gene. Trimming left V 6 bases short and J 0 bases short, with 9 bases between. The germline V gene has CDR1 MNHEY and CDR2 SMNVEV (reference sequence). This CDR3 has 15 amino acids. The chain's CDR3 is CASRAISSYNSPLHF. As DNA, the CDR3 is TGTGCCAGCAGGGCGATTAGCTCCTATAATTCACCCCTCCACTTT.

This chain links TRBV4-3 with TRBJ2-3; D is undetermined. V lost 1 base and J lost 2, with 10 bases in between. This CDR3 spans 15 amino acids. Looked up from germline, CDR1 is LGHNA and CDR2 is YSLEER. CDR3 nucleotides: TGCGCCAGCAGCCAAGCCGTGACTGCCACAGATACGCAGTATTTT. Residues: CASSQAVTATDTQYF.

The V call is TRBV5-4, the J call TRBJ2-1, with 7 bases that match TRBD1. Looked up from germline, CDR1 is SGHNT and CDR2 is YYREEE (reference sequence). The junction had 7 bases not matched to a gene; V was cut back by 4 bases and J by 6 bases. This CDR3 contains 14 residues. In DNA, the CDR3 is TGTGCCAGCAGCCGGGACCAGGGGGTCAATGAGCAGTTCTTC. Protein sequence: CASSRDQGVNEQFF. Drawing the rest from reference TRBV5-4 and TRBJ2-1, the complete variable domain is ETGVTQSPTHLIKTRGQQVTLRCSSQSGHNTVSWYQQALGQGPQFIFQYYREEENGRGNFPPRFSGLQFPNYSSELNVNALELDDSALYLCASSRDQGVNEQFFGPGTRLTVL.

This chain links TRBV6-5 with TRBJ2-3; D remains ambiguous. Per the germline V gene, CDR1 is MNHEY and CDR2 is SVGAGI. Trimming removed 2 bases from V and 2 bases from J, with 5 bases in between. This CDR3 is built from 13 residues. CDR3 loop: CASSYGNTDTQYF. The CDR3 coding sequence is TGTGCCAGCAGTTACGGGAACACAGATACGCAGTATTTT.

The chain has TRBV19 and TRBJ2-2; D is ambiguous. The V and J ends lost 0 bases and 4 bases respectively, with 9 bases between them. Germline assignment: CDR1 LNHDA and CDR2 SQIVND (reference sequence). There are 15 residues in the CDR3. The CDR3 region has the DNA TGTGCCAGTAGTATAGAGGGTAGGATCACCGGGGAGCTGTTTTTT. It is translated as CASSIEGRITGELFF.